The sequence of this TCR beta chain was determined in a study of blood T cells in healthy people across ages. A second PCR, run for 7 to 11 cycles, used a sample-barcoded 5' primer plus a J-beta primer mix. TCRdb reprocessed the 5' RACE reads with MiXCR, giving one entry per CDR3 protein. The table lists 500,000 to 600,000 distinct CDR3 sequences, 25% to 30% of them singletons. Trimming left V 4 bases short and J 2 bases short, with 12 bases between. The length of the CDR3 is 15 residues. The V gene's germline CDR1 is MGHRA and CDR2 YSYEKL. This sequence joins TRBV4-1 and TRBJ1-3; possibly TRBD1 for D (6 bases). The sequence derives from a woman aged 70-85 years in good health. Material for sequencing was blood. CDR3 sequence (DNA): TGCGCCAGCAGCCTGAGGGCAGGGGCTGGAAACACCATATATTTT. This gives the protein CASSLRAGAGNTIYF.